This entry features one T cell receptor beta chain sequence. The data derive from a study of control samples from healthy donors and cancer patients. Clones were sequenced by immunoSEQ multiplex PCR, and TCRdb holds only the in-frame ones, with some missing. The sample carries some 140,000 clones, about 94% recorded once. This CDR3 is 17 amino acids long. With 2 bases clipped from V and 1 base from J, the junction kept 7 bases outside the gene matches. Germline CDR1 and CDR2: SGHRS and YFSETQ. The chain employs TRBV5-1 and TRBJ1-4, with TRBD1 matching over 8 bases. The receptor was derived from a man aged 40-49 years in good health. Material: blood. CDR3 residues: CASSFFPQGGTNEKLFF. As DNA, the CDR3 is TGCGCCAGCAGCTTTTTCCCACAGGGGGGAACTAATGAAAAACTGTTTTTT.